These 30 T cell receptor beta chains were sequenced from one sample in a study of T cells in Graves' hyperthyroidism and ophthalmopathy. There were TCR beta CDR3 regions amplified from RNA transcripts. TCR CDR3 underwent first-round RT-PCR with the HTBI primer set. TCRdb re-called the multiplex PCR reads with MiXCR, one entry per CDR3 protein. The sample yields about 640,000 distinct CDR3 sequences, roughly 15% seen once. Sequenced input: blood. These receptors were collected from a woman aged 45-60 years with Graves' ophthalmopathy.

This clonotype was detected only a few times. The V and J genes are TRBV20-1 and TRBJ2-1, with TRBD2 as a possible D gene (6 bases). The V gene lost 4 bases and the J gene lost 0 bases, with 13 bases spanning the gap. CDR3 length equals 15 residues. Germline loops: CDR1 DFQATT, CDR2 SNEGSKA (reference sequence). In DNA form, the CDR3 reads TGCAGTGCTACATGGAGGGCGAGCTCCTACAATGAGCAGTTCTTC. As protein: CSATWRASSYNEQFF.

The chain uses TRBV28 and TRBJ2-7; TRBD1 matches at 11 bases. J was trimmed by 2 bases and V by 6 bases; bases with no gene match: 6. The CDR3 length is 15 residues. Germline CDR1 and CDR2: MDHEN and SYDVKM. The CDR3 coding sequence is TGTGCCAGCAGGCAACCGGGACAGGGGGCCTACGAGCAGTACTTC. Amino acid sequence: CASRQPGQGAYEQYF.

This clonotype was seen a few times. J is TRBJ1-1 and V is TRBV20-1; 7 bases match TRBD1. Looked up from germline, CDR1 is DFQATT and CDR2 is SNEGSKA (reference sequence). V gave up 6 bases and J gave up 4 bases; unmatched junction bases: 17. This CDR3 is 16 amino acids long. The CDR3 loop reads CSAPRQGELYGTEAFF. The CDR3 region has the DNA TGCAGTGCCCCCAGACAGGGAGAGCTTTACGGCACTGAAGCTTTCTTT.

This clonotype occurred many times. The chain couples TRBV7-6 to TRBJ2-3; TRBD2 matches at 8 bases. J gave up 0 bases and V 4 bases, and 21 bases lay outside the gene matches. The CDR3 runs to 21 residues. CDR1 and CDR2 (germline): SGHVS, FNYEAQ. The CDR3 DNA is TGTGCCAGCAGCTCGGCTCGAGAAGCCTCACTAGCGGTCTCTAGCACAGATACGCAGTATTTT. As protein: CASSSAREASLAVSSTDTQYF.

This clonotype has ten or more counts. The chain links TRBV10-3 to TRBJ2-2, with D possibly TRBD2 on 5 matching bases. Germline assignment: CDR1 ENHRY and CDR2 SYGVKD. Trimming cost V 7 bases and J 8 bases, with 8 bases left between them. The length of the CDR3 is 11 residues. The CDR3 protein is CAINPGGELFF. The CDR3 DNA is TGTGCCATCAACCCGGGAGGGGAGCTGTTTTTT.

This clonotype appeared many times. The CDR3 DNA follows: TGTGCCAGCAGCTTGGATCAGCCCCAGCATTTT. Its protein is CASSLDQPQHF. The chain combines TRBV11-2 with TRBJ1-5; D is ambiguous. Trimming shortened V by 3 bases and J by 5 bases, and 2 bases separated the two germline ends. The CDR3 consists of 11 residues. Germline V gives CDR1 SGHAT, CDR2 FQNNGV.

This clonotype was picked up many times. The V gene is TRBV18, the J gene TRBJ1-5; 8 bases match TRBD1. CDR1 and CDR2 (germline): KGHSH, LQKENI. Unmatched junction bases numbered 1, after V lost 4 bases and J lost 8 bases. The CDR3 is made up of 12 amino acids. CDR3 bases: TGTGCCAGCTCACAGACAGGGGAGCCCCAGCATTTT. Protein sequence: CASSQTGEPQHF.

The chain uses TRBV10-3 and TRBJ2-2; weak D call: TRBD1 (5 bases). In germline, CDR1 is ENHRY, CDR2 SYGVKD. The CDR3 is 14 amino acids. V was shortened by 7 bases and J by 1 base, with 10 bases between the two germline ends. The CDR3 is CAITGQGNTGELFF. Written as DNA, the CDR3 is TGTGCCATCACCGGGCAGGGGAACACCGGGGAGCTGTTTTTT.

The table lists this clonotype with many counts. V and J are TRBV7-2 and TRBJ2-1; D is perhaps TRBD2 (5 bases). Germline CDR1 SGHTA, CDR2 FQGNSA. The V end lost 4 bases, the J end lost 4 bases, and 11 bases lay between the germline ends. The CDR3 has 14 amino acids. This CDR3 reads CASSSSDFYNEQFF. The CDR3 DNA reads TGTGCCAGCAGCTCGTCGGACTTTTACAATGAGCAGTTCTTC.

The sample holds many counts of this clonotype. The chain uses TRBV20-1 and TRBJ2-1; 11 nucleotides match TRBD2. The V segment lost 5 bases and the J segment 1 base; nucleotides outside the gene matches: 4. The V gene's germline CDR1 is DFQATT and CDR2 SNEGSKA (reference sequence). The CDR3 spans 15 residues. CDR3 DNA: TGCAGTGCTCCAACTAGCGGGAGTTCCTACAATGAGCAGTTCTTC. Amino acids: CSAPTSGSSYNEQFF.

The chain couples TRBV19 to TRBJ2-1; a weak D match, TRBD2 (5 bases). This CDR3 contains 15 residues. CDR1 is LNHDA, CDR2 SQIVND, per germline (reference sequence). V was cut by 2 bases and J by 8 bases, with 16 bases left in between. The CDR3, as DNA: TGTGCCAGTAGTATAACCAAACTGGGAGCTCATGAGCAGTTCTTC. This sequence encodes CASSITKLGAHEQFF.

In its sample, this clonotype was seen many times. This CDR3 is CASSFGGTGELFF. The CDR3 DNA sequence: TGTGCCAGCAGCTTCGGCGGCACCGGGGAGCTGTTTTTT. The chain has TRBV12-3 or TRBV12-4 and TRBJ2-2; unclear D gene. V lost 6 bases and J lost 4, with 9 bases in between. This CDR3 is 13 amino acids long.

This clonotype was counted between two and nine times. This chain connects TRBV7-9 to TRBJ1-5; no firm D call. Trimming took off 4 bases at V and 6 bases at J, with 13 bases between the two ends. This CDR3 comprises 14 residues. Germline-derived CDR1 and CDR2 are SEHNR and FQNEAQ (reference sequence). As DNA, the CDR3 is TGTGCCAGCAGCTCTGAAGGGATAGGTCAGCCCCAGCATTTT. Protein: CASSSEGIGQPQHF.

At least ten counts were recorded for this clonotype. The chain links TRBV7-3 to TRBJ2-1; 10 bases are a match to TRBD2. With 1 base clipped from V and 10 bases from J, the junction kept 10 bases outside the gene matches. Per the germline V gene, CDR1 is SGHTA and CDR2 is FQGTGA. The CDR3 covers 16 residues. The CDR3 region is CASSLRARGTSEEQFF. In DNA, the CDR3 is TGTGCCAGCAGCTTAAGGGCCAGAGGGACTAGCGAAGAGCAGTTCTTC.

CDR3 residues: CASSVDTGGPRIQQFF. The CDR3 DNA follows: TGTGCCAGCAGCGTAGATACGGGAGGGCCAAGAATTCAACAGTTCTTC. The chain joins TRBV9 to TRBJ2-1; TRBD2 agrees at 8 bases. Germline assignment: CDR1 SGDLS and CDR2 YYNGEE. The junction had 15 bases not matched to a gene; V was cut back by 0 bases and J by 13 bases. This CDR3 has 16 amino acids.

This clonotype was observed many times. The V and J genes are TRBV9 and TRBJ2-1; the match to TRBD2 covers 7 bases. Per germline, CDR1 SGDLS and CDR2 YYNGEE. The CDR3 is 13 residues long. The V gene end was trimmed by 4 bases and the J gene end by 10 bases; junction bases not matched to a gene: 8. CDR3 bases: TGTGCCAGCAGCACAAATCTAGCGGCAGAGCAGTTCTTC. Residues: CASSTNLAAEQFF.

This clonotype was recorded many times. The chain links TRBV7-9 to TRBJ2-7; weak D call: TRBD1 (5 bases). The CDR3 runs to 18 residues. The V gene's germline CDR1 is SEHNR and CDR2 FQNEAQ (reference sequence). The ends were cut back, 0 bases at V and 2 bases at J, with 20 bases in the middle. In DNA form, the CDR3 reads TGTGCCAGCAGCTTAGCGGGATCTCAGGGTGGAGTACCCTACGAGCAGTACTTC. Residues: CASSLAGSQGGVPYEQYF. The whole variable domain, filled in from reference TRBV7-9 and TRBJ2-7, reads DTGVSQNPRHKITKRGQNVTFRCDPISEHNRLYWYRQTLGQGPEFLTYFQNEAQLEKSRLLSDRFSAERPKGSFSTLEIQRTEQGDSAMYLCASSLAGSQGGVPYEQYFGPGTRLTVT.

The chain carries TRBV12-3 or TRBV12-4 and TRBJ2-3; D is undetermined. The CDR3 has 15 amino acids. Trimming shortened V by 5 bases and J by 0 bases, and 12 bases separated the two germline ends. The CDR3 loop is CASSPLVLSTDTQYF. The CDR3 nucleotides are TGTGCCAGCAGTCCATTAGTCCTCAGCACAGATACGCAGTATTTT.

The genes are TRBV29-1 and TRBJ1-2, with TRBD1 as a possible D gene (5 bases). With 3 bases removed from V and 5 bases from J, the gap between germline ends came to 16 bases. Looked up from germline, CDR1 is SQVTM and CDR2 is ANQGSEA. CDR3 length: 14 residues. The CDR3, as DNA: TGCAGCGTTGAGGACTGGGGGGAGGTGTATGGCTACACCTTC. Its translation is CSVEDWGEVYGYTF.

This clonotype showed up many times. CDR3 sequence: CASNWAGEGTEAFF. CDR3 DNA: TGTGCCAGCAACTGGGCCGGGGAGGGCACTGAAGCTTTCTTT. J is TRBJ1-1 and V is TRBV12-3 or TRBV12-4; no clear D gene. V was trimmed by 7 bases and J by 4 bases, leaving 16 bases between them. The CDR3 is made up of 14 amino acids.

The CDR3 region has the DNA TGCAGTGCATTCGGACAGCTGAACACCGGGGAGCTGTTTTTT. This translates into CSAFGQLNTGELFF. The chain is built from TRBV20-1 and TRBJ2-2; possibly TRBD1 for D (6 bases). This CDR3 is 14 amino acids long. Per germline, CDR1 DFQATT and CDR2 SNEGSKA (reference sequence). Trimming removed 6 bases from V and 1 base from J, with 12 bases in between.

This clonotype has only a few counts. The chain has TRBV27 and TRBJ1-6, with D unclear. Trimming removed 7 bases from V and 8 bases from J, with 9 bases in between. Germline V lookup: CDR1 MNHEY, CDR2 SMNVEV (reference sequence). The CDR3 covers 12 residues. The CDR3 spells CASTTFDSPLHF. The CDR3 bases are TGTGCCAGCACCACCTTTGATTCACCCCTCCACTTT.

This clonotype was seen at least ten times. V usage is TRBV11-3 and J usage is TRBJ2-1, with 14 nucleotides matching TRBD2. The V and J ends lost 5 bases and 5 bases, in that order; junction bases with no gene match: 5. Germline V gene data show CDR1 as SGHNT and CDR2 as YENEEA. The CDR3 is 16 amino acids. The CDR3 coding sequence is TGTGCCAGCAGCCCGGGACTAGCGGGAGATAACAATGAGCAGTTCTTC. It is translated as CASSPGLAGDNNEQFF.

This clonotype was detected ten times or more. The gene calls are TRBV24-1 and TRBJ2-3; D ambiguous. This CDR3 is built from 14 residues. Germline CDR1 is KGHDR and CDR2 is SFDVKD. V shed 12 bases and J shed 0 bases, with 15 bases lying between them. CDR3 nucleotides: TGTGCCTCGTCGGGCGATACTAGCACAGATACGCAGTATTTT. Translating gives CASSGDTSTDTQYF.

The chain is built from TRBV6-1 and TRBJ1-3; perhaps TRBD1 as D (6 bases). The germline CDR1 and CDR2 sequences are MNHNS and SASEGT. The V end was cut by 6 bases, the J end by 4 bases, with 16 bases between. The CDR3 contains 15 residues. The CDR3 here is CASRPPGHKGNTIYF. CDR3 sequence (DNA): TGTGCCAGCAGACCACCGGGACACAAAGGAAACACCATATATTTT.

The CDR3 DNA sequence: TGTGCCAGCAGTTTATTCTCCAGTCGTAATGAGCAGTTCTTC. This encodes CASSLFSSRNEQFF. The V call is TRBV28, the J call TRBJ2-1; D is unresolved. Germline loops: CDR1 MDHEN, CDR2 SYDVKM. This CDR3 has 14 residues. V shed 1 base and J shed 7 bases, with 11 bases lying between them.

In its sample, this clonotype was seen many times. V gene TRBV7-2 combines with J gene TRBJ2-6; D is unresolved. The CDR3 length is 15 residues. V lost 3 bases, J lost 0 bases, and 6 bases lay in between. Germline V CDR1 and CDR2: SGHTA, FQGNSA. CDR3 DNA: TGTGCCAGCAGCTTTTCCAGCTCTGGGGCCAACGTCCTGACTTTC. Translating it yields CASSFSSSGANVLTF.

This clonotype was counted many times. This chain links TRBV6-2 or TRBV6-3 with TRBJ1-1; maybe TRBD1 (5 bases). V lost 4 bases and J lost 0, with 18 bases in between. The V gene's germline CDR1 is MNHEY and CDR2 SVGEGT. The CDR3 sequence is 17 residues long. CDR3: CASSSEPGRRMNTEAFF. CDR3 in DNA: TGTGCCAGCAGTTCCGAGCCGGGACGGCGCATGAACACTGAAGCTTTCTTT.

Many counts were recorded for this clonotype. The chain couples TRBV12-3 or TRBV12-4 to TRBJ2-1; 11 positions match TRBD2. Unmatched junction bases numbered 5, after V lost 4 bases and J lost 3 bases. CDR3 size: 16 residues. Written as DNA, the CDR3 is TGTGCCAGCAGTTCCCTCGGGACTAGCGGCTACAATGAGCAGTTCTTC. Translating gives CASSSLGTSGYNEQFF.

In its sample, this clonotype was seen many times. The CDR3 DNA is TGTGCCAGCAGACTAGCGGGAGTTTACGAGCAGTACTTC. Encoded protein: CASRLAGVYEQYF. J is TRBJ2-7 and V is TRBV12-3 or TRBV12-4; 11 bases fit TRBD2. CDR3 length equals 13 residues. Unmatched junction bases numbered 2, after V lost 6 bases and J lost 4 bases.